Included here is one TCR beta chain sequence, with context. This sample is drawn from a study of blood T cell repertoires in COVID-19. Background on the study: PBMCs, B-cell-depleted T cells, or T cells were the source of the cDNA or gDNA that made up the material.

Original data processing: Estimates of nucleated cell counts were drawn from the amplification of reference gene primers. TCRdb keeps only in-frame clones here, not all; method: immunoSEQ multiplex PCR. From that table come the V and J calls and clone size; the DNA was used to work out D and trimming. The sample shows fewer than 95,000 clones, just over 85% of them seen only once. With 3 bases removed from V and 0 bases from J, the gap between germline ends came to 14 bases. The CDR3 has 15 residues. The germline V gene has CDR1 SQVTM and CDR2 ANQGSEA. Sequencing input: peripheral blood. This rearrangement joins TRBV29-1 to TRBJ1-1; D uncertain. The TCR originated in a man in his fifties with active or convalescent COVID-19. The CDR3 loop is CSVDFATIMNTEAFF. The CDR3, as DNA: TGCAGCGTTGATTTTGCGACAATCATGAACACTGAAGCTTTCTTT.